This T cell receptor (beta chain) was recovered during a study of cytomegalovirus exposure and HLA in healthy donors. Overall study results and limits: The authors considered a cluster of highly shared sequence variants likely to be a sequencing artifact. Being productive about 87% or about 30% of the time was typical of most TCR beta V segments in an earlier analysis.

Germline trimming cut 0 bases from V and 5 bases from J; bases unmatched to any gene: 6. Germline CDR1 MNHEY, CDR2 SVGAGI. The CDR3 contains 16 residues. 60 Vbeta and 13 Jbeta primers were used in PCR. Clones were sequenced by immunoSEQ multiplex PCR, and TCRdb holds only the in-frame ones, with some missing. Of about 170,000 clones listed, roughly 79% were seen once; the top ten hold around 3.1%. About this clone itself: Its antigen is currently unknown.

The V call is TRBV6-5, the J call TRBJ2-3; TRBD2 matches at 9 bases. The sequencing input was PBMCs. This receptor was obtained from a woman aged 45-65 years in good health and CMV-seropositive. In nucleotides, the CDR3 is TGTGCCAGCAGTTACTCGAGTGGGACTAGCCGAGATACGCAGTATTTT. This encodes CASSYSSGTSRDTQYF.